A selection of T cell receptor beta chains follows, all from one sample in a study of T-cell reconstitution after alpha-beta-depleted transplantation in children. TCRdb reanalysed the PCR reads using MiXCR and keeps one entry per CDR3 protein. The sample lists 480,000 or so distinct CDR3 sequences, about 10% occurring once. The source was PBMCs, collected before TCRalphabeta/CD19-depleted stem cell transplant. The receptors derive from a child aged 2-15 years with inherited bone marrow failure, due to receive a stem cell transplant. Both conserved end residues are part of each CDR3. The D gene is left open where the match is weak. Clone sizes are given selectively: once, few, many, or a class where the clone is expanded.

j_call d_call v_call cdr3_length clone_size cdr3_aa cdr3_nt
TRBJ1-4 - TRBV29-1 10 many CSVREGILFF TGCAGCGTTCGGGAGGGAATTCTGTTTTTT
TRBJ1-2 - TRBV29-1 13 - CSAHTGTTYGYTF TGCAGCGCCCACACCGGGACTACATATGGCTACACCTTC
TRBJ2-2 TRBD1 TRBV7-6 16 many CASSPFWDRTTGELFF TGTGCCAGCAGCCCCTTTTGGGACAGAACCACCGGGGAGCTGTTTTTT
TRBJ1-1 - TRBV5-5 12 - CASSWGFAEAFF TGTGCCAGCAGCTGGGGGTTCGCTGAAGCTTTCTTT
TRBJ2-5 - TRBV19 12 - CASSIGDETQYF TGTGCCAGTAGTATTGGTGACGAGACCCAGTACTTC
TRBJ2-7 - TRBV28 13 many CASYLGPPYEQYF TGTGCCAGTTATTTGGGACCCCCCTACGAGCAGTACTTC
TRBJ2-7 TRBD2 TRBV19 14 many CASSRASGRLEQYF TGTGCCAGTAGTCGGGCTAGCGGGAGGCTCGAGCAGTACTTC
TRBJ2-1 - TRBV6-5 15 many CASSLNRDGNNEQFF TGTGCCAGCAGCTTAAACCGGGACGGAAACAATGAGCAGTTCTTC
TRBJ1-1 - TRBV19 13 - CASTTDSPVEAFF TGTGCCAGTACCACGGACAGCCCGGTTGAAGCTTTCTTT
TRBJ1-1 TRBD1 TRBV27 14 few CASRYQGGGTEAFF TGTGCCAGCAGGTACCAGGGGGGCGGCACTGAAGCTTTCTTT
TRBJ2-6 - TRBV5-1 14 many CASRRDAGANVLTF TGCGCCAGTAGAAGGGATGCTGGGGCCAACGTCCTGACTTTC
TRBJ1-5 - TRBV12-3/TRBV12-4 12 few CASSYNRRTQHF TGTGCCAGCAGTTATAACAGGCGGACCCAGCATTTT
TRBJ2-1 TRBD2 TRBV15 15 many CATSRGTSGRWGQFF TGTGCCACCAGCAGAGGGACTAGCGGGAGGTGGGGGCAGTTCTTC
TRBJ1-1 - TRBV27 14 few CASSFRAAPLVAFF TGTGCCAGCAGTTTTCGGGCGGCCCCACTGGTGGCTTTCTTT
TRBJ2-7 - TRBV29-1 14 many CSVLTPGQDYEQYF TGCAGCGTCCTCACACCGGGCCAAGACTACGAGCAGTACTTC
TRBJ2-7 TRBD1 TRBV7-9 14 few CASLGTGGPYEQYF TGTGCCAGCCTCGGGACAGGGGGGCCCTACGAGCAGTACTTC
TRBJ2-5 TRBD2 TRBV28 15 many CASSFLAGYKETQYF TGTGCCAGCAGTTTTTTAGCGGGATACAAAGAGACCCAGTACTTC
TRBJ2-1 - TRBV12-5 15 many CASGLWAGSYNEQFF TGTGCTAGTGGTTTGTGGGCGGGTTCCTACAATGAGCAGTTCTTC
TRBJ1-1 - TRBV5-1 15 many CASSGAVGYQDEAFF TGCGCCAGCAGCGGGGCCGTGGGCTATCAGGACGAAGCTTTCTTT
TRBJ2-7 TRBD2 TRBV3-1 16 many CASSQEWREVPYEQYF TGTGCCAGCAGCCAAGAGTGGCGGGAGGTCCCCTACGAGCAGTACTTC